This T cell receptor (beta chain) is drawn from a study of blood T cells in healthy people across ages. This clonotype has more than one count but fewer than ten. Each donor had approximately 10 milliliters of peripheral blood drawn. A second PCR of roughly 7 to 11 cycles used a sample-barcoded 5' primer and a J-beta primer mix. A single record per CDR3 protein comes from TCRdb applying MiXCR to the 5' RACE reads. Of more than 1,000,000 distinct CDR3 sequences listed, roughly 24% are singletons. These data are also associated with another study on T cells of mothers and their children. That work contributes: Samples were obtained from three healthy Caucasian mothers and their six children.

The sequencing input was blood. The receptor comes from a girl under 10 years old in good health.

CDR3 DNA: TGCAGCGTTGGGAGTGGAGGGCCCTACGAGCAGTACTTC. It yields the protein CSVGSGGPYEQYF. The chain carries TRBV29-1 and TRBJ2-5; TRBD2 might be the D (6 bases). The tail of the sequence fits TRBJ2-7 better, so the J call may be wrong. Per germline, CDR1 SQVTM and CDR2 ANQGSEA. CDR3 length: 13 amino acids.